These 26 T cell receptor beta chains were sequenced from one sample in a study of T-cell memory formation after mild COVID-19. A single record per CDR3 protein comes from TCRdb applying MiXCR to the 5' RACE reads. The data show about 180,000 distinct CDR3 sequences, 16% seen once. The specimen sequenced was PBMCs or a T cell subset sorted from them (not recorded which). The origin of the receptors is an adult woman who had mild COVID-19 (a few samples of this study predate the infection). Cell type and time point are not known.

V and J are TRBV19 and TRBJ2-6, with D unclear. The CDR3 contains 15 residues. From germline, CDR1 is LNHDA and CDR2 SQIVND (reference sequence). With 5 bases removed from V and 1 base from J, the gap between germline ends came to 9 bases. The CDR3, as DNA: TGTGCCAGTAGTGCATACAAATCTGGGGCCAACGTCCTGACTTTC. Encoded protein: CASSAYKSGANVLTF.

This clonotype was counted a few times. The CDR3 DNA sequence: TGTGCCAGTCGAGCCACCGGGGTAACTTACAATGAGCAGTTCTTC. Translated, it gives CASRATGVTYNEQFF. This chain uses TRBV19 with TRBJ2-1; D may be TRBD2 (5 bases). V lost 8 bases, J lost 4 bases, and 18 bases lay in between. This CDR3 contains 15 residues. Looked up from germline, CDR1 is LNHDA and CDR2 is SQIVND (reference sequence).

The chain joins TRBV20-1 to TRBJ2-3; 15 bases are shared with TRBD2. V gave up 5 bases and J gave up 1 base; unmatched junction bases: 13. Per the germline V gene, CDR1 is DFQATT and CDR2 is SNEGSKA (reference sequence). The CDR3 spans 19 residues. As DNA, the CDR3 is TGCAGTGCTTCAAGAGGGGGACTAGCGGGAGGATCCCGCACAGATACGCAGTATTTT. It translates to CSASRGGLAGGSRTDTQYF.

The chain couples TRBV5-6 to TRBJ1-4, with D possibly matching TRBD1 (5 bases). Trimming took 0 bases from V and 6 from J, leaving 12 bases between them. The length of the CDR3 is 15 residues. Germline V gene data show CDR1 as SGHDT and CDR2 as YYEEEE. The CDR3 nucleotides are TGTGCCAGCAGCTTGGCCGGCAGGGCGGATGAAAAACTGTTTTTT. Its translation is CASSLAGRADEKLFF.

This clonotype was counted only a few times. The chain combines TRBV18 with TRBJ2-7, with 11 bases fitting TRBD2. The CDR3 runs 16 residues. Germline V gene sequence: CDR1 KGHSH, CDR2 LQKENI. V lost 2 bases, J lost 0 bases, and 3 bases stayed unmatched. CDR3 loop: CASSPVLAGASYEQYF. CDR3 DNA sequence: TGTGCCAGCTCACCAGTACTAGCGGGGGCCTCCTACGAGCAGTACTTC.

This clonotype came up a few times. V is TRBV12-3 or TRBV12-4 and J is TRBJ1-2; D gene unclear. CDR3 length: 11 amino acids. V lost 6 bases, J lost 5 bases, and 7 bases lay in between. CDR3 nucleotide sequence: TGTGCCAGCAGCCGGGAATATGGCTACACCTTC. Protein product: CASSREYGYTF.

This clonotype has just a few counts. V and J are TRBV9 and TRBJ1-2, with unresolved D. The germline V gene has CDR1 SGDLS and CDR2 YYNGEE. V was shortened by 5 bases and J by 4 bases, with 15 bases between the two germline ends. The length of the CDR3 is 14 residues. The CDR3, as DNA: TGTGCCAGCAGTTTTGGACCGGAGGGCTATGGCTACACCTTC. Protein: CASSFGPEGYGYTF.

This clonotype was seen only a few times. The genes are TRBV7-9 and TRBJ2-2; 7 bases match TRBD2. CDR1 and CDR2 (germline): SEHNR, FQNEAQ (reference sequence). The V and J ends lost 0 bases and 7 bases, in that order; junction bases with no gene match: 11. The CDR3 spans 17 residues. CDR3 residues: CASSLARLGQRGGELFF. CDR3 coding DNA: TGTGCCAGCAGCTTAGCCCGGCTTGGCCAGCGGGGCGGGGAGCTGTTTTTT.

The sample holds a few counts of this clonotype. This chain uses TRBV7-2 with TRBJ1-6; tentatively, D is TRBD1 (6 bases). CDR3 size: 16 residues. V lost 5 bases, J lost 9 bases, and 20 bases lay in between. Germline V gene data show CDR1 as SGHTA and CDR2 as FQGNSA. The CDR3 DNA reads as TGTGCCAGCAGCCAGATGTCCCCGGACAGCGGTTCACCCCTCCACTTT. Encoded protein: CASSQMSPDSGSPLHF.

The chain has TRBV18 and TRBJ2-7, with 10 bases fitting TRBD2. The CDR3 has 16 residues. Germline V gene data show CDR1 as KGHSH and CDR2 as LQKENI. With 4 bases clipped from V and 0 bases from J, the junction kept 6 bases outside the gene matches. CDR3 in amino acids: CASSLEWTSGSYEQYV. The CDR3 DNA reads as TGTGCCAGCTCACTCGAGTGGACTAGCGGCTCCTACGAGCAGTACGTC.

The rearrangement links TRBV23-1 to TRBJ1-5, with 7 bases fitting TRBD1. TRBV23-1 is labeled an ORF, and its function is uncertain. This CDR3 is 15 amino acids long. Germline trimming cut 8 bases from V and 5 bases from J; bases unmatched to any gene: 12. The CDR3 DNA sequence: TGCGCCAGCTGCTACGGGACAGCCGTGTATCAGCCCCAGCATTTT. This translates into CASCYGTAVYQPQHF.

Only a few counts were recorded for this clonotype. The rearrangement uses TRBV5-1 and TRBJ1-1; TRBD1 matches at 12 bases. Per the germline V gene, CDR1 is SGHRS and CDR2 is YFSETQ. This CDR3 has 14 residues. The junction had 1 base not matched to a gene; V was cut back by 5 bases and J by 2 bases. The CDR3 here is CASRGTGGNTEAFF. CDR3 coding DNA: TGCGCCAGCAGGGGGACAGGGGGCAACACTGAAGCTTTCTTT.

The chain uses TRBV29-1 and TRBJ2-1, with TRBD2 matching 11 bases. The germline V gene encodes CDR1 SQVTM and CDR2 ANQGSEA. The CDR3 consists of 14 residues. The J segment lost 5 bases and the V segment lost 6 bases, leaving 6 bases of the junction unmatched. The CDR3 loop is CSVRLAGRNNEQFF. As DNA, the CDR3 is TGCAGCGTCCGACTAGCGGGAAGGAACAATGAGCAGTTCTTC.

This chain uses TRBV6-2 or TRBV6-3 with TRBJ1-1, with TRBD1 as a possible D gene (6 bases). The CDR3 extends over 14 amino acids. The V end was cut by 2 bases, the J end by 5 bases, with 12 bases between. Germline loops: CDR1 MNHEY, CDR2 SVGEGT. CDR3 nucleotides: TGTGCCAGCAGTTACATACAGGGTGGGACTGAAGCTTTCTTT. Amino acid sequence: CASSYIQGGTEAFF.

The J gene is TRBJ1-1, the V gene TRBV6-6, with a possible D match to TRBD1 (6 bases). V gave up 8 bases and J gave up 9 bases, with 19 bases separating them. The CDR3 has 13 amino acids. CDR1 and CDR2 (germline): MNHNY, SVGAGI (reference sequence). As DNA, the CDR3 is TGTGCCAGCGGGAGGGGGGGGCAGGTCAAAGCTTTCTTT. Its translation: CASGRGGQVKAFF.

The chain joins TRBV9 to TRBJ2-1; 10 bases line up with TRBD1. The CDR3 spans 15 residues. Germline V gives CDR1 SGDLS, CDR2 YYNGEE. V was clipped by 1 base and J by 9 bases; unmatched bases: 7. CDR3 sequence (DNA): TGTGCCAGCAGCGTACGAGGGACAGGGGAGGGTGAGCAGTTCTTC. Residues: CASSVRGTGEGEQFF.

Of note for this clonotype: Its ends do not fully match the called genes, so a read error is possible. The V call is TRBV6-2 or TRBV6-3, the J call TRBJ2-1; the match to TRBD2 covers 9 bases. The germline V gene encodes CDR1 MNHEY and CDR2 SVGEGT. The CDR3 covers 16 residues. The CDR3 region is CDSSPRPAGGYNEQFF. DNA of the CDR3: TGTGACAGCAGTCCTCGTCCAGCGGGAGGATACAATGAGCAGTTCTTC.

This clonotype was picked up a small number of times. The CDR3 sequence is CATSRDQVYGGGAYEQFF. CDR3 DNA: TGTGCCACCAGCAGAGATCAAGTGTATGGCGGGGGGGCGTATGAGCAGTTCTTC. V gene TRBV15 combines with J gene TRBJ2-1; TRBD2 matches at 9 bases. J lost 8 bases, V lost 0 bases, and 14 bases had no gene match. The CDR3 totals 18 residues. Germline lookup yields CDR1 LNHNV and CDR2 YYDKDF (reference sequence).

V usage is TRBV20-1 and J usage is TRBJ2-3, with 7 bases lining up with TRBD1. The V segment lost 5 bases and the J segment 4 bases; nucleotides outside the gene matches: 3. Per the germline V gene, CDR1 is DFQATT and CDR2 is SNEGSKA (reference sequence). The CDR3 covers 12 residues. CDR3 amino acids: CSAPTGSDTQYF. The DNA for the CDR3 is TGCAGTGCTCCGACAGGGTCAGATACGCAGTATTTT.

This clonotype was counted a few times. In DNA, the CDR3 is TGTGCCAGCAGCGACGCAGGGGGCGCAGAGACCCAGTACTTC. Encoded protein: CASSDAGGAETQYF. The chain uses TRBV5-4 and TRBJ2-5; 8 nucleotides align to TRBD1. This CDR3 has 14 residues. In germline, CDR1 is SGHNT, CDR2 YYREEE (reference sequence). The junction had 6 bases not matched to a gene; V was cut back by 4 bases and J by 4 bases. The whole variable domain, remainder taken from reference TRBV5-4 and TRBJ2-5, is ETGVTQSPTHLIKTRGQQVTLRCSSQSGHNTVSWYQQALGQGPQFIFQYYREEENGRGNFPPRFSGLQFPNYSSELNVNALELDDSALYLCASSDAGGAETQYFGPGTRLLVL.

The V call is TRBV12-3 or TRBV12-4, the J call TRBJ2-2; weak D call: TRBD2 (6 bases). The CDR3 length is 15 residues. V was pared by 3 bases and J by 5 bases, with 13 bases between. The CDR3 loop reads CASSFLTGGTGELFF. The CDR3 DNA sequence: TGTGCCAGCAGTTTTCTTACAGGAGGGACCGGGGAGCTGTTTTTT.

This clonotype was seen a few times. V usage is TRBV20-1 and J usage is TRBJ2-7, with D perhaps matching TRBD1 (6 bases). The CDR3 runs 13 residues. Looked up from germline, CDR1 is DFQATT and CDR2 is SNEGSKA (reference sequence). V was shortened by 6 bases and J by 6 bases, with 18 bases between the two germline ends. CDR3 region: CSATIGTRPEQYF. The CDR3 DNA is TGCAGTGCCACGATTGGGACAAGACCCGAGCAGTACTTC.

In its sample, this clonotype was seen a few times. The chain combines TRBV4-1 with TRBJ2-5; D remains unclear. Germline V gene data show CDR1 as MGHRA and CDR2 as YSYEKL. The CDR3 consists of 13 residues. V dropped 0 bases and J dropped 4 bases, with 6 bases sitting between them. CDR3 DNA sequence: TGCGCCAGCAGCCAAGACAGTGGAGAGACCCAGTACTTC. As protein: CASSQDSGETQYF.

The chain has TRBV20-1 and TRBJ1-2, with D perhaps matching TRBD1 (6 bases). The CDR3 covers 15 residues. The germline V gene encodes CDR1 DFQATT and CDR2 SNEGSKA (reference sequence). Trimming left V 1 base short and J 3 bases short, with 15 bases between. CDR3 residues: CSARVRNRDDYGYTF. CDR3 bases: TGCAGTGCTAGAGTAAGGAACAGGGATGACTATGGCTACACCTTC.

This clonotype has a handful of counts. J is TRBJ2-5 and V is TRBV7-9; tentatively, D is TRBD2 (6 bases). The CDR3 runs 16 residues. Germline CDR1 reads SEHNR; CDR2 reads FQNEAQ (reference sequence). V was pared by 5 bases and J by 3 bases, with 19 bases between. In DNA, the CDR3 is TGTGCCAGCAGCCCTAGGAGGGCATATGGGAAAGAGACCCAGTACTTC. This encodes CASSPRRAYGKETQYF.

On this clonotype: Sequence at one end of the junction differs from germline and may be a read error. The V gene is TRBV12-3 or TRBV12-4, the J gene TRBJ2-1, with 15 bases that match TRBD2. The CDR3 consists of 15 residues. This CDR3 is CASRKGLAGGPRCSF. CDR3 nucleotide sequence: TGTGCCAGCAGAAAAGGACTAGCGGGAGGGCCAAGGTGTAGCTTC.